This is a list of T cell receptor beta chains from one sample in a study of blood T cells in healthy people across ages. Using its own MiXCR run on the 5' RACE reads, TCRdb lists one record per CDR3 protein. The table has 780,000 or so distinct CDR3 sequences, roughly 25% seen once. Separately, the same data were catalogued under a study of T cells of mothers and their children.

Sequencing was performed on blood. These receptor sequences come from a boy aged 5 to 17 in good health. Both conserved end residues are part of each CDR3. A D gene is named only where the DNA matches it firmly. Expanded clones get a size class; other rows say once, few or many, or leave the size out.

TRBJ2-7 | TRBV4-2 | few | . | 14 | CASSRTLRHYVQYF | TGTGCCAGCAGCCGGACACTGCGGCATTACGTGCAGTACTTC
TRBJ1-4 | TRBV18 | . | . | 15 | CASSPPTAQGEKLFF | TGTGCCAGCTCACCACCGACGGCCCAGGGTGAAAAACTGTTTTTT
TRBJ2-1 | TRBV10-3 | . | TRBD2 | 14 | CATRGSGTYNEQFF | TGTGCCACCAGGGGTAGCGGGACCTACAATGAGCAGTTCTTC
TRBJ1-4 | TRBV7-2 | . | . | 14 | CASSFFGQSEKLFF | TGTGCCAGCAGCTTCTTCGGTCAGTCGGAAAAACTGTTTTTT
TRBJ1-2 | TRBV3-1 | few | TRBD1 | 14 | CASSQPGTVYGYTF | TGTGCCAGCAGCCAGCCCGGGACAGTCTATGGCTACACCTTC
TRBJ2-7 | TRBV27 | . | . | 14 | CASSLTQGGYEQYF | TGTGCCAGCAGCCTTACTCAGGGTGGATACGAGCAGTACTTC
TRBJ2-7 | TRBV7-2 | . | TRBD2 | 15 | CASSLASGRGDEQYF | TGTGCCAGCAGCTTAGCTAGCGGGAGGGGGGACGAGCAGTACTTC
TRBJ1-2 | TRBV28 | . | . | 13 | CASIGGTSLDYTF | TGTGCCAGCATTGGCGGGACCTCCCTAGACTACACCTTC
TRBJ2-7 | TRBV4-3 | . | . | 15 | CASSRNRDPTYEQYF | TGCGCCAGCAGCCGAAACCGGGATCCAACCTACGAGCAGTACTTC
TRBJ2-4 | TRBV24-1 | . | . | 15 | CATSDSGDDKNIQYF | TGTGCCACCAGTGACTCAGGGGACGACAAAAACATTCAGTACTTC
TRBJ2-4 | TRBV4-3 | . | . | 16 | CASSPGGGRAKNIQYF | TGCGCCAGTAGCCCCGGGGGTGGAAGGGCCAAAAACATTCAGTACTTC
TRBJ1-4 | TRBV6-6 | . | . | 16 | CASRSGRGARGEKLFF | TGTGCCAGCAGGTCGGGACGGGGGGCGCGCGGTGAAAAACTGTTTTTT
TRBJ1-2 | TRBV6-6 | . | . | 15 | CASSYPSTESGGYTF | TGTGCCAGCAGTTACCCATCGACGGAATCGGGAGGCTACACCTTC
TRBJ1-2 | TRBV29-1 | . | TRBD1 | 14 | CSVAFPGQGYGYTF | TGCAGCGTTGCCTTTCCGGGACAGGGTTATGGCTACACCTTC
TRBJ2-6 | TRBV29-1 | . | TRBD1 | 17 | CSVPGQGVVSGANVLTF | TGCAGCGTCCCGGGACAGGGGGTTGTCTCTGGGGCCAACGTCCTGACTTTC
TRBJ1-3 | TRBV12-3/TRBV12-4 | few | TRBD1 | 13 | CASSRDRVGTIYF | TGTGCCAGCAGTCGGGACAGGGTAGGCACCATATATTTT
TRBJ1-2 | TRBV27 | few | . | 13 | CASSLDTGGGCTF | TGTGCCAGCAGTTTAGACACCGGGGGGGGCTGCACCTTC
TRBJ2-3 | TRBV12-3/TRBV12-4 | few | TRBD2 | 15 | CASSQPGLLADTQYF | TGTGCCAGCAGTCAGCCGGGACTATTGGCAGATACGCAGTATTTT
TRBJ1-6 | TRBV7-3 | . | . | 14 | CASSFGRYNSPLHF | TGTGCCAGCAGCTTTGGGAGATATAATTCACCCCTCCACTTT
TRBJ2-7 | TRBV28 | few | . | 11 | CASSSLLEQYF | TGTGCCAGCAGTTCCCTTCTAGAGCAGTACTTC
TRBJ2-7 | TRBV6-6 | few | . | 11 | CASFWRTEQYF | TGTGCCAGCTTTTGGCGGACGGAGCAGTACTTC
TRBJ1-5 | TRBV10-3 | few | . | 12 | CAIRDSDQPQHF | TGTGCCATCCGGGATTCAGATCAGCCCCAGCATTTT
TRBJ2-7 | TRBV9 | few | . | 14 | CASSVGRALTEQYF | TGTGCCAGCAGCGTAGGCAGGGCGCTTACCGAGCAGTACTTC
TRBJ2-3 | TRBV10-3 | once | . | 14 | CATRDTRGTDTQYF | TGTGCCACGAGGGATACTAGGGGCACAGATACGCAGTATTTT
TRBJ2-5 | TRBV7-2 | few | TRBD1 | 16 | CASSFINRGSQETQYF | TGTGCCAGCAGCTTCATTAACAGGGGGAGCCAAGAGACCCAGTACTTC
TRBJ2-2 | TRBV6-5 | . | . | 13 | CASSRFDTGELFF | TGTGCCAGCAGCCGCTTTGACACCGGGGAGCTGTTTTTT
TRBJ2-1 | TRBV7-3 | few | TRBD2 | 15 | CASSPGLDTYNEQFF | TGTGCCAGCAGCCCGGGACTAGATACCTACAATGAGCAGTTCTTC
TRBJ2-7 | TRBV24-1 | . | . | 13 | CATSEGGGDEQYF | TGTGCCACCAGTGAGGGGGGAGGCGACGAGCAGTACTTC
TRBJ1-2 | TRBV7-2 | few | . | 11 | CASSASRSYTF | TGTGCCAGCAGCGCTAGCAGGAGCTACACCTTC